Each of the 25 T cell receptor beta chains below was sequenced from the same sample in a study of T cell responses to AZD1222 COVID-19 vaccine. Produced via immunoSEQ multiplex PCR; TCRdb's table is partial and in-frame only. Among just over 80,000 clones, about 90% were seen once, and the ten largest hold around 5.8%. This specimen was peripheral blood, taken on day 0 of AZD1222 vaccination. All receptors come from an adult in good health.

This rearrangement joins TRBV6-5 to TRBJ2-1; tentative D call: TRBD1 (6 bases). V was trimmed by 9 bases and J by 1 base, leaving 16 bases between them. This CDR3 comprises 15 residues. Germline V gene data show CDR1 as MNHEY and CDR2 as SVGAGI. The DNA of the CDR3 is TGTGCCAGTATCACCGGGACATCATCCTACAATGAGCAGTTCTTC. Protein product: CASITGTSSYNEQFF.

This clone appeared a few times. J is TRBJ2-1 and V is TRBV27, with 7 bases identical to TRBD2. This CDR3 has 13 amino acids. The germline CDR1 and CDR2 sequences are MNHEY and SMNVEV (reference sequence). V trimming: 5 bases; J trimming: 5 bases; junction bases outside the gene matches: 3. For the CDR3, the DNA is TGTGCCAGCAGTAACCTAGCGGACAATGAGCAGTTCTTC. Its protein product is CASSNLADNEQFF.

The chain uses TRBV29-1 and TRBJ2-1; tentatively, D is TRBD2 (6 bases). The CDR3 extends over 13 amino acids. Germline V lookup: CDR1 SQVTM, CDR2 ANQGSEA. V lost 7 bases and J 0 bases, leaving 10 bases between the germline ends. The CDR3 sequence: CSERGSSYNEQFF. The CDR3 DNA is TGCAGCGAACGGGGGAGCTCCTACAATGAGCAGTTCTTC.

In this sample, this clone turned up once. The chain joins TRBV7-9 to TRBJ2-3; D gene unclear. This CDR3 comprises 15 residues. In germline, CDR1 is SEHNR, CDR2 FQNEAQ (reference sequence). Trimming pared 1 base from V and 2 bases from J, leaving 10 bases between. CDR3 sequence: CASSLVRQATDTQYF. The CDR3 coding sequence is TGTGCCAGCAGCTTAGTTCGCCAAGCCACAGATACGCAGTATTTT.

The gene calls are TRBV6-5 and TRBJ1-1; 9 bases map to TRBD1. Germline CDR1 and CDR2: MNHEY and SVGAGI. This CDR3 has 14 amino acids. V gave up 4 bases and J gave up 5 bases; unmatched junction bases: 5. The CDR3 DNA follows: TGTGCCAGCAGTTCCAGGGACAGGGTTACTGAAGCTTTCTTT. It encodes CASSSRDRVTEAFF.

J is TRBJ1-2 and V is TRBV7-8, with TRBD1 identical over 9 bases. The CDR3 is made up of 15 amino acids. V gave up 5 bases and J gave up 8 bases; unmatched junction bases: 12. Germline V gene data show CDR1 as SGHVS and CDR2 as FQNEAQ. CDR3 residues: CASSEPGQGLSGYTF. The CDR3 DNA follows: TGTGCCAGCAGCGAACCGGGACAGGGACTTTCCGGCTACACCTTC.

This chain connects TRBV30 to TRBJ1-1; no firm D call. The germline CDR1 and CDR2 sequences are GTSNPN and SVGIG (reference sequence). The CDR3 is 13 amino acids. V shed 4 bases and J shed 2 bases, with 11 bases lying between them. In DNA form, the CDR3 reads TGTGCCTGGACAAATGGAGTCAACACTGAAGCTTTCTTT. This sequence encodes CAWTNGVNTEAFF.

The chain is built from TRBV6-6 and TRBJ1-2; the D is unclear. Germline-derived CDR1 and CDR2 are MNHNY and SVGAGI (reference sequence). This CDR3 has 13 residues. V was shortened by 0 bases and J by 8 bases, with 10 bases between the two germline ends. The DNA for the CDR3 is TGTGCCAGCAGTTACTCGAAGGTTTACGGCTACACCTTC. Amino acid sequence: CASSYSKVYGYTF.

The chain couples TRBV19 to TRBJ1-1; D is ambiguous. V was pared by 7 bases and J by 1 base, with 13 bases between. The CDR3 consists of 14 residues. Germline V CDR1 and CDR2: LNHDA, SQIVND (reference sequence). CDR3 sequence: CASTFLTGNTEAFF. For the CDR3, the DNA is TGTGCCAGTACGTTTCTGACGGGGAACACTGAAGCTTTCTTT.

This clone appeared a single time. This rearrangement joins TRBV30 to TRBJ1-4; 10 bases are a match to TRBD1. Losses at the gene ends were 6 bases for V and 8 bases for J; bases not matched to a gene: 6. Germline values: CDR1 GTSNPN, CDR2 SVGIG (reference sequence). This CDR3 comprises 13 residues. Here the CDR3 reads CACSGTGDEKLFF. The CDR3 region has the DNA TGTGCCTGCTCGGGGACAGGGGACGAAAAACTGTTTTTT.

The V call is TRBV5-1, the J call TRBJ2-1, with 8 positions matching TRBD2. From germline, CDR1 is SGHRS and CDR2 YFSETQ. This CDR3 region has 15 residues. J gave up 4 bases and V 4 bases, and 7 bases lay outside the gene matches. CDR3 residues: CASSRGGGNYNEQFF. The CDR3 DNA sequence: TGCGCCAGCAGCCGGGGGGGCGGAAATTACAATGAGCAGTTCTTC. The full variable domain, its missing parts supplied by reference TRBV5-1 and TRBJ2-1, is KAGVTQTPRYLIKTRGQQVTLSCSPISGHRSVSWYQQTPGQGLQFLFEYFSETQRNKGNFPGRFSGRQFSNSRSEMNVSTLELGDSALYLCASSRGGGNYNEQFFGPGTRLTVL.

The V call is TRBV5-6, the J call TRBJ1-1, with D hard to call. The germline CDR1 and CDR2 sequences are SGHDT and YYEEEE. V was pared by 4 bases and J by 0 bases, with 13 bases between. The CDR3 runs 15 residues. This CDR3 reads CASSPEGGLNTEAFF. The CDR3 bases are TGTGCCAGCAGCCCCGAAGGCGGCTTGAACACTGAAGCTTTCTTT. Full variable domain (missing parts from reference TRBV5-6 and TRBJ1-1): DAGVTQSPTHLIKTRGQQVTLRCSPKSGHDTVSWYQQALGQGPQFIFQYYEEEERQRGNFPDRFSGHQFPNYSSELNVNALLLGDSALYLCASSPEGGLNTEAFFGQGTRLTVV.

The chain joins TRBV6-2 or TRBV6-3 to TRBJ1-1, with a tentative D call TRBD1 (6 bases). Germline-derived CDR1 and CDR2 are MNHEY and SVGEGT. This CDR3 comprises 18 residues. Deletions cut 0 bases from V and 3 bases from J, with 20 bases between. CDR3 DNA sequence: TGTGCCAGCAGTTACTCGATACGCCGCGGACAGTCGTACACTGAAGCTTTCTTT. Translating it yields CASSYSIRRGQSYTEAFF.

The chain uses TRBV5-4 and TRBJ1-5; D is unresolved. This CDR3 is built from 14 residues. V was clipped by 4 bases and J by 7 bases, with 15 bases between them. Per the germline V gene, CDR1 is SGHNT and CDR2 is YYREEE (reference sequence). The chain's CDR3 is CASSENGLGQPQHF. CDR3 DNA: TGTGCCAGCAGCGAGAACGGGTTAGGCCAGCCCCAGCATTTT.

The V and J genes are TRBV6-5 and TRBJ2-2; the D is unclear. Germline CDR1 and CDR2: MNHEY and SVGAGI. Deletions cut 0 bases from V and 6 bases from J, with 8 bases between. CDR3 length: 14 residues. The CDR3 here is CASSYSIISGELFF. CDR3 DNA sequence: TGTGCCAGCAGTTACTCTATAATTTCCGGGGAGCTGTTTTTT.

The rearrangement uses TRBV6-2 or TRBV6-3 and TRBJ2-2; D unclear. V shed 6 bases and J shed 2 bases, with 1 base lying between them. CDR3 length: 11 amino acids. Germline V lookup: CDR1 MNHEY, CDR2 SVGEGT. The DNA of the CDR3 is TGTGCCAGCAGCAACACCGGGGAGCTGTTTTTT. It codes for CASSNTGELFF.

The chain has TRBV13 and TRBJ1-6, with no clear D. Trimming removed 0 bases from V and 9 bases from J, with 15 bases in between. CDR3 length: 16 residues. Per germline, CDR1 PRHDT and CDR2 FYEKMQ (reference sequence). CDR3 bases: TGTGCCAGCAGCTTAGGAAGCAGCTCTAAAATTTCACCCCTCCACTTT. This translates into CASSLGSSSKISPLHF.

CDR3 bases: TGTGCCAGCAGCCAACAGGGTTTTGCTGAAGCTTTCTTT. Translating gives CASSQQGFAEAFF. The V call is TRBV27, the J call TRBJ1-1; a possible D gene is TRBD1 (6 bases). Per the germline V gene, CDR1 is MNHEY and CDR2 is SMNVEV (reference sequence). The CDR3 contains 13 residues. V dropped 6 bases and J dropped 6 bases, with 14 bases sitting between them.

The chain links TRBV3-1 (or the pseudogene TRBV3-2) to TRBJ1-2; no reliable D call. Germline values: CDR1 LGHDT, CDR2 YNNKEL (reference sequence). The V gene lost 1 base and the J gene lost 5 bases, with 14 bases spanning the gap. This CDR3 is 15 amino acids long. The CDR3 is CASSQGAGQVYGYTF. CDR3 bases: TGTGCCAGCAGCCAAGGGGCAGGTCAGGTTTATGGCTACACCTTC.

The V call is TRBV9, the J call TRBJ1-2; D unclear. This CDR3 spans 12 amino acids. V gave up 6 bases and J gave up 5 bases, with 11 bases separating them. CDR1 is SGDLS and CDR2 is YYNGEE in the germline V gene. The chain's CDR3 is CASTGDGYGYTF. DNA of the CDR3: TGTGCCAGCACTGGGGATGGATATGGCTACACCTTC.

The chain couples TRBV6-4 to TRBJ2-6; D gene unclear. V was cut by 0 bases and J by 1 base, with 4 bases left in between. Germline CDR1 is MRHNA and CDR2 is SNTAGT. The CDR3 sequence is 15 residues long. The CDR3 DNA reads TGTGCCAGCAGTGACTCGGGGTCTGGGGCCAACGTCCTGACTTTC. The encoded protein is CASSDSGSGANVLTF.

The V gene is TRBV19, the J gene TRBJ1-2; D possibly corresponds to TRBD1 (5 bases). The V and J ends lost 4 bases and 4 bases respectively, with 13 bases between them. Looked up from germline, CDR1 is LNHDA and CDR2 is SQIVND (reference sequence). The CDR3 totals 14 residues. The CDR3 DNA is TGTGCCAGTAGTACTTTTGCCGGGACCTATGGCTACACCTTC. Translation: CASSTFAGTYGYTF.

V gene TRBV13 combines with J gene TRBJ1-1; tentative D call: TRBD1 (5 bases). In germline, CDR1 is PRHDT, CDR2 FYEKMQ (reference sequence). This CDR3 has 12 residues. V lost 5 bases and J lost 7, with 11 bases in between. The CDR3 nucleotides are TGTGCCAGCAGCATGAGACAGAATGAAGCTTTCTTT. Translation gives CASSMRQNEAFF.

The CDR3 loop reads CASSLVHRGGRQETQYF. The CDR3 DNA reads as TGTGCCAGCAGCTTGGTTCATCGAGGGGGACGCCAAGAGACCCAGTACTTC. The chain couples TRBV5-8 to TRBJ2-5; possible D gene TRBD1, 6 bases. The CDR3 extends over 17 amino acids. Trimming cost V 0 bases and J 1 base, with 16 bases left between them. Germline values: CDR1 SGHTS, CDR2 YDEGEE.

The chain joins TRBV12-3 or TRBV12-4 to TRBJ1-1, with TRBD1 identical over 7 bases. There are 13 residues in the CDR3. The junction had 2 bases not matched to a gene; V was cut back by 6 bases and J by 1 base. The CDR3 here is CASSRQGNTEAFF. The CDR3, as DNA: TGTGCCAGCAGCCGACAGGGGAACACTGAAGCTTTCTTT.